The T cell receptor (beta chain) under discussion was sequenced for a study of spatial heterogeneity in lung cancer. Whole-study context: For the average unique TCR and UMI combination, more than nine occurrences appeared in raw reads.

TCRdb re-derived calls from the 5' RACE reads in MiXCR, one entry per CDR3 protein. The table lists roughly 8,200 distinct CDR3 sequences, 7.8% of them singletons. The CDR3 covers 13 residues. Germline V lookup: CDR1 MNHNY, CDR2 SVGAGI (reference sequence). V was pared by 7 bases and J by 3 bases, with 11 bases between. This clonotype was detected many times. As to time point: sample taken at primary tumor resection. Tumor, nontumor lung or frozen PBMC supplied whole RNA, sequenced without sorting. The donor population consisted of over 55 patients with untreated, early-stage non-small cell lung cancer.

V is TRBV6-6 and J is TRBJ2-3; D unclear. This sequence was found in a female donor with early-stage non-small cell lung cancer. The source was PBMCs, collected at surgery. The CDR3, as DNA: TGTGCCAGCAAAAAGGCCCAAACAGATACGCAGTATTTT. Protein: CASKKAQTDTQYF.